Sequencing of this T cell receptor (beta chain) was carried out in a study of untreated major depressive disorder. General study findings and limits: Sequencing comparisons covered only three preselected Vbeta families. All top five TRBV05-01 clones per subject were private clones. Compared with controls, depressed patients showed more TRBV05-01 (Vbeta 5.1) usage in CD4+ T cells.

Patients had DSM-IV major depressive disorder with a Hamilton Depression score of at least 18. Donors lacked major illness, comorbidities, regular medication, drug use, or heavy drinking. Repertoires were generated with immunoSEQ multiplex PCR, while TCRdb's copy carries only in-frame clones and drops some. Here the sample spans under 30,000 clones, about nine tenths being singletons. To note about this clone: Its antigen remains unidentified.

V was cut by 3 bases and J by 5 bases, with 10 bases left in between. The CDR3 contains 13 residues. In germline, CDR1 is MDHEN, CDR2 SYDVKM. J is TRBJ1-1 and V is TRBV28; D remains ambiguous. The receptor was derived from a woman in her thirties with major depressive disorder. Sequenced input: CD4+ T cells from PBMCs. CDR3 coding DNA: TGTGCCAGCAGTTTCGAAACACGTACTGAAGCTTTCTTT. Encoded protein: CASSFETRTEAFF.